Listed below are T cell receptor beta chains from one sample, sequenced in a study of CXCR3-negative and CXCR3-positive naive CD8 T cells. TCRdb reworked the 5' RACE reads into one entry per CDR3 protein, no DNA. Its table lists some 99,000 distinct CDR3 sequences. Sequencing input: naive CXCR3+ CD8+ T cells from blood. Every receptor here comes from a human donor in good health. Some clones in this sample may be carry-over from other donors' samples. CDR3s include the opening cysteine and the closing phenylalanine or tryptophan. The order of the fields is V gene, J gene, CDR3 protein.

TRBV29-1	TRBJ2-3	CSVLLAVDTQYF
TRBV4-3	TRBJ2-7	CASSHGTSGAYEQYF
TRBV29-1	TRBJ2-1	CPGPGGGPNNEQFF
TRBV28	TRBJ2-4	CASSPLGVRVDIQYF
TRBV20-1	TRBJ2-7	CSARGAASREQYF
TRBV7-7	TRBJ2-3	CASSQSGGASDTQYF
TRBV12-3/TRBV12-4	TRBJ2-7	CASSSFSPYEQYF
TRBV21-1	TRBJ2-1	CASSWTLGTSGGDRKDEQFF
TRBV15	TRBJ1-6	CATSKDRGNSPLHF
TRBV29-1	TRBJ2-1	CSGALANEQFF
TRBV7-2	TRBJ1-5	CASSLYGQGEGYQPQHF
TRBV29-1	TRBJ2-1	CSVMGTSGSSYNEQFF
TRBV20-1	TRBJ2-7	CSARVPDTSYEQYF
TRBV6-2/TRBV6-3	TRBJ2-1	CASSYEGLVKHEQFF
TRBV28	TRBJ2-7	CASTGTNTYEQYF
TRBV5-1	TRBJ2-1	CASSREDTVYNEQFF
TRBV29-1	TRBJ1-1	CSVEDRGQGSFF
TRBV28	TRBJ1-6	CASTSTWILSPLHF
TRBV29-1	TRBJ2-2	CSVEDRALNGELFF
TRBV6-2/TRBV6-3	TRBJ2-2	CASSYSVGELFF
TRBV7-9	TRBJ2-7	CASSAPGQGRYEQYF
TRBV4-3	TRBJ1-5	CASSQVPSQGPQHF
TRBV7-9	TRBJ2-5	CASSRGVVQETQYF
TRBV12-3/TRBV12-4	TRBJ2-1	CASSLIRSGGYDTEQFF
TRBV29-1	TRBJ1-1	CSVQVMNTEAFF
TRBV7-6	TRBJ2-7	CASSSVSGVTYEQYF
TRBV29-1	TRBJ2-6	CSVEVLAGANVLTF
TRBV10-1	TRBJ2-7	CASRAGQGSYEQYF
TRBV6-1	TRBJ2-3	CASSEAEEGADTQYF
TRBV28	TRBJ1-6	CASSFPSGIGSSSYNSPLHF
TRBV6-5	TRBJ2-7	CASSPSGLPYEQYF
TRBV5-1	TRBJ2-7	CASSYTGGLLDEQYF
TRBV27	TRBJ1-1	CASSLVVRLDEAFF
TRBV29-1	TRBJ1-2	CSVDEGTYGYTF
TRBV6-5	TRBJ2-1	CACSYSQGGNEQFF
TRBV24-1	TRBJ2-5	CATSDPNGLKGPPQETQYF
TRBV28	TRBJ2-7	CASRDLAGGLYEQYF
TRBV29-1	TRBJ1-1	CSVEEGLVEAFF
TRBV7-8	TRBJ1-1	CASSLPKGTDTEAFF
TRBV6-2/TRBV6-3	TRBJ2-4	CASSIPAQTQDFLAKNIQYF
TRBV3-1	TRBJ2-5	CASSQTKDRPGGETQYF
TRBV7-9	TRBJ2-7	CASSLGPLSSYEQYF
TRBV10-3	TRBJ2-7	CAIGQGNYEQYF
TRBV12-3/TRBV12-4	TRBJ2-7	CASSLNPTSTGTFPSYEQYF
TRBV7-9	TRBJ2-5	CASSYGRGAAQETQYF
TRBV29-1	TRBJ2-1	CSVEDASQHEQFF